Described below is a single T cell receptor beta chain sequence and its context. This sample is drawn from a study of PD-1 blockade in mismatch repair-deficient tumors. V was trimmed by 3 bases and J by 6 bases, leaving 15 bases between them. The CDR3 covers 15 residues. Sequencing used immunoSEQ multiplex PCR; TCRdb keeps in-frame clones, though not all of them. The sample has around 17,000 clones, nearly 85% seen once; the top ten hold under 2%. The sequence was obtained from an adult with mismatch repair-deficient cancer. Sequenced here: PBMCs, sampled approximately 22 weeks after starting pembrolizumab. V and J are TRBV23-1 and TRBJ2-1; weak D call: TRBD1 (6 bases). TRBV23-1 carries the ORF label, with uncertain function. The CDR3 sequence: CASSQTLGQPNEQFF. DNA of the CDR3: TGCGCCAGCAGTCAGACCCTTGGACAGCCCAATGAGCAGTTCTTC.